Below, 32 T cell receptor beta chains from the same sample are listed, as sequenced in a study of T cells in localized non-small cell lung cancer. Produced via immunoSEQ multiplex PCR; TCRdb's table is partial and in-frame only. The sample lists approximately 12,000 clones, about 83% occurring once. Sequencing was performed on peripheral blood, taken before any cancer treatment. These receptors all stem from a male donor at least 60 years old with stage I lung adenocarcinoma.

This clone was counted only a few times. This chain joins TRBV11-3 and TRBJ2-1; D might be TRBD1 (5 bases). V lost 0 bases to trimming and J lost 8 bases, with 14 bases between them. The CDR3 is 15 residues long. Germline CDR1 SGHNT, CDR2 YENEEA. The CDR3 protein is CASSLDHQQVDEQFF. The DNA for the CDR3 is TGTGCCAGCAGCTTAGATCATCAACAGGTGGATGAGCAGTTCTTC.

This clone showed up just a few times. The genes are TRBV18 and TRBJ2-2, with unresolved D. This CDR3 is 15 amino acids long. Germline-derived CDR1 and CDR2 are KGHSH and LQKENI. Trimming stripped 5 bases from V and 7 bases from J, with 17 bases between. CDR3 loop: CASSGSFSPDGELFF. For the CDR3, the DNA is TGTGCCAGCTCAGGCTCTTTTTCACCGGACGGGGAGCTGTTTTTT.

The chain couples TRBV9 to TRBJ2-5; no definite D call. The CDR3 length is 13 residues. The germline V gene encodes CDR1 SGDLS and CDR2 YYNGEE. V lost 3 bases and J lost 5, with 11 bases in between. CDR3 residues: CASSGLDGETQYF. The DNA of the CDR3 is TGTGCCAGCAGCGGACTCGACGGGGAGACCCAGTACTTC.

V and J are TRBV28 and TRBJ1-5; weak D call: TRBD1 (5 bases). The V end lost 4 bases, the J end lost 6 bases, and 16 bases lay between the germline ends. Germline V CDR1 and CDR2: MDHEN, SYDVKM. CDR3 size: 15 residues. For the CDR3, the DNA is TGTGCCAGCAGTTCGCTCCTGGGGGGAAGTCAGCCCCAGCATTTT. Its translation: CASSSLLGGSQPQHF.

The chain has TRBV7-3 and TRBJ2-1; 10 bases agree with TRBD1. V gave up 4 bases and J gave up 7 bases; unmatched junction bases: 4. The CDR3 runs to 14 residues. The germline gives CDR1 SGHTA, CDR2 FQGTGA. CDR3: CASSWDRGGNEQFF. The CDR3 DNA follows: TGTGCCAGCAGCTGGGACAGGGGAGGGAATGAGCAGTTCTTC.

This chain links TRBV27 with TRBJ1-2; TRBD1 matches at 7 bases. With 6 bases clipped from V and 4 bases from J, the junction kept 11 bases outside the gene matches. This CDR3 is 15 amino acids long. Germline V gives CDR1 MNHEY, CDR2 SMNVEV (reference sequence). The CDR3 is CASRRAGQTTYGYTF. Here the CDR3 DNA reads TGTGCCAGCAGAAGGGCGGGACAGACCACCTATGGCTACACCTTC.

The rearrangement links TRBV5-6 to TRBJ1-2; the D is unclear. Trimming left V 0 bases short and J 4 bases short, with 13 bases between. The CDR3 extends over 15 amino acids. CDR1 and CDR2 from the germline V gene are SGHDT and YYEEEE. CDR3 amino acids: CASSLETASIYGYTF. DNA for the CDR3: TGTGCCAGCAGCTTGGAAACAGCGTCTATCTATGGCTACACCTTC. The variable domain in full, completed from reference TRBV5-6 and TRBJ1-2, reads DAGVTQSPTHLIKTRGQQVTLRCSPKSGHDTVSWYQQALGQGPQFIFQYYEEEERQRGNFPDRFSGHQFPNYSSELNVNALLLGDSALYLCASSLETASIYGYTFGSGTRLTVV.

The genes are TRBV7-2 and TRBJ2-7, with a weak D call TRBD2 (7 bases). V was shortened by 3 bases and J by 5 bases, with 14 bases between the two germline ends. This CDR3 has 14 amino acids. Germline V lookup: CDR1 SGHTA, CDR2 FQGNSA. DNA for the CDR3: TGTGCCAGCAGCTTGGGGGCGGGAGCGGACGAGCAGTACTTC. This codes for CASSLGAGADEQYF.

This clone has just a few counts. The chain carries TRBV11-2 and TRBJ2-7; 9 nucleotides match TRBD2. With 5 bases clipped from V and 7 bases from J, the junction kept 9 bases outside the gene matches. The CDR3 runs to 14 residues. Germline lookup yields CDR1 SGHAT and CDR2 FQNNGV. The CDR3 bases are TGTGCCAGCAGCCGCCTCACGAGCGGGAGGGAGCAGTACTTC. The encoded protein is CASSRLTSGREQYF.

J is TRBJ1-1 and V is TRBV28; possibly TRBD1 for D (6 bases). This CDR3 is 13 amino acids long. The V gene's germline CDR1 is MDHEN and CDR2 SYDVKM. Trimming left V 8 bases short and J 6 bases short, with 16 bases between. The CDR3 DNA follows: TGTGCCAGCGTTCCCCAGGGGAGCCCTGAAGCTTTCTTT. Protein sequence: CASVPQGSPEAFF.

This chain connects TRBV6-1 to TRBJ2-2; D is undetermined. The CDR3 contains 15 residues. Germline CDR1 reads MNHNS; CDR2 reads SASEGT. Trimming pared 7 bases from V and 0 bases from J, leaving 12 bases between. Written as DNA, the CDR3 is TGTGCCAGCAACGGCGGAGACGCGAACACCGGGGAGCTGTTTTTT. Its translation: CASNGGDANTGELFF.

This clone occurred once. This chain links TRBV27 with TRBJ1-5; D is uncertain. This CDR3 is 16 amino acids long. Germline CDR1 and CDR2: MNHEY and SMNVEV (reference sequence). With 2 bases removed from V and 0 bases from J, the gap between germline ends came to 11 bases. CDR3 coding DNA: TGTGCCAGCAGTTTACGGGGAGAAGTTAGCAATCAGCCCCAGCATTTT. Its protein is CASSLRGEVSNQPQHF.

This clone was detected a few times. The chain has TRBV6-1 and TRBJ1-1; D unclear. Between the trimmed V and J ends, which lost 2 bases and 1 base, there was a span of 2 bases. The CDR3 consists of 12 residues. Germline V gene sequence: CDR1 MNHNS, CDR2 SASEGT. The CDR3 protein is CASSERNTEAFF. CDR3 nucleotide sequence: TGTGCCAGCAGTGAAAGGAACACTGAAGCTTTCTTT.

The chain recombines TRBV4-3 with TRBJ2-7; 10 bases align to TRBD2. V was clipped by 1 base and J by 6 bases; unmatched bases: 6. The CDR3 length is 15 residues. CDR1 is LGHNA, CDR2 YSLEER, per germline. The DNA of the CDR3 is TGCGCCAGCAGCCAAGGGCTAGCGGGAGTAGGCGAGCAGTACTTC. This gives the protein CASSQGLAGVGEQYF.

J is TRBJ1-2 and V is TRBV7-2; D is ambiguous. Trimming stripped 1 base from V and 0 bases from J, with 9 bases between. This CDR3 comprises 15 residues. Germline V gene sequence: CDR1 SGHTA, CDR2 FQGNSA. The CDR3 DNA is TGTGCCAGCAGCTTAGGGCCTACAGCTAACTATGGCTACACCTTC. It specifies CASSLGPTANYGYTF.

The chain joins TRBV19 to TRBJ1-2, with D possibly matching TRBD1 (5 bases). Germline V lookup: CDR1 LNHDA, CDR2 SQIVND (reference sequence). V was clipped by 1 base and J by 4 bases, with 10 bases between them. CDR3 length: 14 amino acids. CDR3 in DNA: TGTGCCAGTAGTATAGGGGGACGGCGCTATGGCTACACCTTC. It encodes CASSIGGRRYGYTF.

The chain uses TRBV5-6 and TRBJ1-2; 8 positions agree with TRBD1. In germline, CDR1 is SGHDT, CDR2 YYEEEE. V dropped 2 bases and J dropped 11; count of bases not matched to a gene: 2. The CDR3 is made up of 11 amino acids. The CDR3 here is CASSLGQGYTF. As DNA, the CDR3 is TGTGCCAGCAGCTTAGGACAGGGATACACCTTC.

With regard to this clone: The sample carries other DNA sequences with the same CDR3. The CDR3 coding sequence is TGTGCCAGCAGCCAAAACACTGAAGCTTTCTTT. This gives the protein CASSQNTEAFF. The genes are TRBV4-2 and TRBJ1-1; D is unclear. The CDR3 is 11 residues long. Trimming removed 2 bases from V and 2 bases from J, with 0 bases in between. The V gene's germline CDR1 is LGHNA and CDR2 YNFKEQ.

This sequence joins TRBV7-2 and TRBJ2-3, with 8 bases aligning to TRBD1. This CDR3 has 16 residues. The germline V gene encodes CDR1 SGHTA and CDR2 FQGNSA. J lost 6 bases, V lost 0 bases, and 8 bases had no gene match. DNA of the CDR3: TGTGCCAGCAGCTTAGCGTACAGGGGGTCAGCTGATACGCAGTATTTT. It encodes CASSLAYRGSADTQYF.

This sequence joins TRBV7-2 and TRBJ1-1; maybe TRBD1 (5 bases). Per the germline V gene, CDR1 is SGHTA and CDR2 is FQGNSA. The CDR3 sequence is 15 residues long. Trimming pared 0 bases from V and 1 base from J, leaving 9 bases between. Here the CDR3 DNA reads TGTGCCAGCAGCTTAGCGGGACGGTCGAACACTGAAGCTTTCTTT. This sequence encodes CASSLAGRSNTEAFF.

A few counts support this clone. This chain uses TRBV18 with TRBJ2-7; no firm D call. Trimming left V 6 bases short and J 7 bases short, with 22 bases between. The CDR3 sequence is 15 residues long. Germline CDR1 reads KGHSH; CDR2 reads LQKENI. The CDR3 reads CASSQVQAVPWEQYF. In nucleotides, the CDR3 is TGTGCCAGCTCGCAGGTCCAGGCGGTCCCCTGGGAGCAGTACTTC. Looking up the rest from reference TRBV18 and TRBJ2-7 gives the full variable domain: NAGVMQNPRHLVRRRGQEARLRCSPMKGHSHVYWYRQLPEEGLKFMVYLQKENIIDESGMPKERFSAEFPKEGPSILRIQQVVRGDSAAYFCASSQVQAVPWEQYFGPGTRLTVT.

The DNA for the CDR3 is TGTGCCAGCAGCCCGGACCCGCCGGTCCAGTACTTC. Translated, it gives CASSPDPPVQYF. V usage is TRBV2 and J usage is TRBJ2-5; no firm D call. Germline CDR1 SNHLY, CDR2 FYNNEI. The length of the CDR3 is 12 residues. V dropped 6 bases and J dropped 10 bases, with 15 bases sitting between them.

The rearrangement uses TRBV6-5 and TRBJ1-1; TRBD1 is a possible D gene (5 bases). CDR1 and CDR2 from the germline V gene are MNHEY and SVGAGI. The CDR3 runs 14 residues. Trimming cost V 4 bases and J 4 bases, with 13 bases left between them. CDR3 sequence (DNA): TGTGCCAGCAGTTCTCCCGGGGGTTCCACTGAAGCTTTCTTT. Translated, it gives CASSSPGGSTEAFF.

V gene TRBV11-2 combines with J gene TRBJ2-3; D call uncertain. V was pared by 5 bases and J by 3 bases, with 18 bases between. This CDR3 is 16 amino acids long. CDR1 is SGHAT and CDR2 is FQNNGV in the germline V gene. The CDR3: CASSPLLGIMTDTQYF. DNA of the CDR3: TGTGCCAGCAGCCCGCTTTTAGGAATCATGACAGATACGCAGTATTTT.

This clone is termed medium-sized. This chain uses TRBV5-4 with TRBJ2-7; D is unclear. From germline, CDR1 is SGHNT and CDR2 YYREEE (reference sequence). The CDR3 runs 13 residues. The V end lost 2 bases, the J end lost 5 bases, and 11 bases lay between the germline ends. CDR3 protein: CASSFDNLNEQYF. In nucleotides, the CDR3 is TGTGCCAGCAGCTTCGACAATCTAAACGAGCAGTACTTC.

The chain joins TRBV5-1 to TRBJ2-5; D remains ambiguous. This CDR3 contains 13 residues. The V gene lost 0 bases and the J gene lost 1 base, with 4 bases spanning the gap. Germline assignment: CDR1 SGHRS and CDR2 YFSETQ. In DNA, the CDR3 is TGCGCCAGCAGCTTGGGCAGCCAAGAGACCCAGTACTTC. It encodes CASSLGSQETQYF.

This clone has only one observation. For the CDR3, the DNA is TGTGCCAGCAGTTTACGGGCAGGGGCTAACTATGGCTACACCTTC. It yields the protein CASSLRAGANYGYTF. The chain uses TRBV27 and TRBJ1-2, with D possibly TRBD1 on 6 matching bases. The germline V gene encodes CDR1 MNHEY and CDR2 SMNVEV (reference sequence). With 2 bases removed from V and 0 bases from J, the gap between germline ends came to 10 bases. The CDR3 loop spans 15 amino acids.

The rearrangement links TRBV18 to TRBJ2-7; D not certain. Germline CDR1 is KGHSH and CDR2 is LQKENI. This CDR3 is 11 amino acids long. V was pared by 8 bases and J by 5 bases, with 10 bases between. CDR3: CASPLVNEQYF. The CDR3 DNA is TGTGCCAGCCCCCTCGTCAACGAGCAGTACTTC.

The chain joins TRBV29-1 to TRBJ1-1, with 7 bases matching TRBD1. The CDR3 spans 18 residues. Germline CDR1 and CDR2: SQVTM and ANQGSEA. Trimming at V came to 1 base and at J to 1 base, leaving 15 bases not matched to a gene. CDR3 sequence reads: CSVEGVGGFGFGNTEAFF. CDR3 coding DNA: TGCAGCGTTGAAGGGGTAGGGGGCTTTGGGTTTGGGAACACTGAAGCTTTCTTT.

The V call is TRBV6-4, the J call TRBJ2-3; 7 nucleotides match TRBD2. The germline V gene has CDR1 MRHNA and CDR2 SNTAGT. V lost 5 bases and J lost 2; bases outside the gene matches: 7. The CDR3 covers 15 residues. The CDR3 DNA reads TGTGCCAGCAGTCGGGCGGGAGAAACCACAGATACGCAGTATTTT. Translated, it gives CASSRAGETTDTQYF.

The chain links TRBV28 to TRBJ1-2; D is possibly TRBD1 (5 bases). Trimming cost V 3 bases and J 4 bases, with 15 bases left between them. The CDR3 totals 15 residues. Germline CDR1 is MDHEN and CDR2 is SYDVKM. The CDR3 DNA is TGTGCCAGCAGTTTGGGCGGGGACGGAATCTATGGCTACACCTTC. Translating gives CASSLGGDGIYGYTF.

The chain links TRBV6-1 to TRBJ2-7, with D perhaps being TRBD1 or TRBD2 (5 bases each). V lost 0 bases and J lost 3, with 15 bases in between. Germline V gene lookup returns CDR1 MNHNS and CDR2 SASEGT. The CDR3 loop spans 16 amino acids. The CDR3 spells CASSEAGVVAVYEQYF. DNA of the CDR3: TGTGCCAGCAGTGAAGCGGGGGTAGTAGCCGTCTACGAGCAGTACTTC.